This entry concerns a single T cell receptor beta chain. Its matching antigen is unknown. The data were taken from a study of beta chain features in type 1 diabetes. Turning to the study itself: The patient and healthy donor groups were comparable for age, gender and cell yields. Study-wide results and caveats: The influence of HLA type on TCRB rearrangement stayed undetermined. VDJ junctions in type 1 diabetes patients carried more deletions and fewer insertions. In all four CD4+ subsets, TCRB CDR3 length was significantly, moderately reduced in type 1 diabetes.

Every isolated RNA sample was fully reverse transcribed, so sequencing captured expressed TCRB transcripts. Clones were read by immunoSEQ multiplex PCR, and TCRdb kept only the in-frame ones, dropping some. Of 310,000 or so clones in the sample, roughly 8.8% are singletons; the top ten hold roughly 1%. Trimming took off 1 base at V and 1 base at J, with 9 bases between the two ends. Germline assignment: CDR1 MNHEY and CDR2 SMNVEV (reference sequence). This CDR3 is 15 amino acids long. This chain connects TRBV27 to TRBJ2-3; D is tentatively TRBD1 or TRBD2 (5 bases each). The sequenced sample was central memory CD4+ T cells from blood. The clonotype was recovered from a man younger than 45 with type 1 diabetes. CDR3 DNA: TGTGCCAGCAGTTTATTGGTGGGGGGCACAGATACGCAGTATTTT. Translation gives CASSLLVGGTDTQYF.